Following are 9 T cell receptor beta chains from one sample sequenced in a study of T-cell reconstitution after alpha-beta-depleted transplantation in children. Preparation of the TCRbeta library involved a method that used unique molecular identifiers. A single record per CDR3 protein comes from TCRdb applying MiXCR to the PCR reads. The sample has a few hundred thousand distinct CDR3 sequences; 13% are singletons. The source material was PBMCs, sampled from the stem cell graft. These receptors were taken from a human donor who donated a stem cell graft to a child with Fanconi anemia.

The chain joins TRBV25-1 to TRBJ2-3; 9 bases are shared with TRBD1. Germline V CDR1 and CDR2: MGHDK, SYGVNS. The CDR3 runs 16 residues. J gave up 1 base and V 4 bases, and 6 bases lay outside the gene matches. CDR3 residues: CASSVRRDRGTDTQYF. The CDR3, as DNA: TGTGCCAGCAGTGTACGCCGGGACAGGGGCACAGATACGCAGTATTTT.

This chain links TRBV5-8 with TRBJ1-5; the D is unclear. V was pared by 4 bases and J by 3 bases, with 8 bases between. Germline V CDR1 and CDR2: SGHTS, YDEGEE. The length of the CDR3 is 13 residues. The CDR3 DNA sequence: TGTGCCAGCAGCCCGAATTTCAATCAGCCCCAGCATTTT. Encoded protein: CASSPNFNQPQHF. Combining the CDR3 with reference TRBV5-8 and TRBJ1-5 gives the whole variable domain EAGVTQSPTHLIKTRGQQATLRCSPISGHTSVYWYQQALGLGLQFLLWYDEGEERNRGNFPPRFSGRQFPNYSSELNVNALELEDSALYLCASSPNFNQPQHFGDGTRLSIL.

This clonotype was detected a few times. The genes are TRBV27 and TRBJ2-3; perhaps TRBD2 as D (5 bases). The CDR3 has 17 amino acids. The V gene's germline CDR1 is MNHEY and CDR2 SMNVEV (reference sequence). The V gene lost 4 bases and the J gene lost 0 bases, with 17 bases spanning the gap. The CDR3 loop reads CASSSFQLTTSTDTQYF. The DNA for the CDR3 is TGTGCCAGCAGTTCCTTCCAGCTGACTACGAGCACAGATACGCAGTATTTT.

This clonotype has ten or more counts. This chain joins TRBV4-3 and TRBJ1-1, with D tentatively TRBD1 (5 bases). Between the trimmed V and J ends, which lost 0 bases and 4 bases, there was a span of 9 bases. The CDR3 has 14 residues. Looked up from germline, CDR1 is LGHNA and CDR2 is YSLEER. CDR3: CASSQDRGGTEAFF. Here the CDR3 DNA reads TGCGCCAGCAGCCAAGATAGGGGCGGCACTGAAGCTTTCTTT.

The table lists this clonotype with many counts. The V and J genes are TRBV12-3 or TRBV12-4 and TRBJ1-1, with 7 positions matching TRBD1. Trimming took 5 bases from V and 4 from J; bases not matched to a gene: 7. This CDR3 contains 14 residues. The CDR3 here is CASSIRQGTTEAFF. CDR3 sequence (DNA): TGTGCCAGCAGTATACGACAGGGTACCACTGAAGCTTTCTTT.

The table lists this clonotype with many counts. This chain links TRBV5-1 with TRBJ2-4; D ambiguous. Trimming pared 0 bases from V and 5 bases from J, leaving 6 bases between. The CDR3 extends over 13 amino acids. The germline gives CDR1 SGHRS, CDR2 YFSETQ. CDR3 coding DNA: TGCGCCAGCAGCTTGGCACAGCAAAACATTCAGTACTTC. It is translated as CASSLAQQNIQYF. Supplemented by reference TRBV5-1 and TRBJ2-4, the full variable domain reads KAGVTQTPRYLIKTRGQQVTLSCSPISGHRSVSWYQQTPGQGLQFLFEYFSETQRNKGNFPGRFSGRQFSNSRSEMNVSTLELGDSALYLCASSLAQQNIQYFGAGTRLSVL.

This clonotype was observed many times. At one end the junction does not follow the germline gene, possibly because of a read error. This chain connects TRBV5-8 to TRBJ2-2; no firm D call. There are 13 residues in the CDR3. The germline V gene has CDR1 SGHTS and CDR2 YDEGEE. The CDR3 here is CASRLGMTGELFF. The CDR3 DNA reads as TGTGCCAGCAGGTTGGGGATGACCGGGGAGCTGTTTTTT.

The V call is TRBV20-1, the J call TRBJ2-1; tentatively, D is TRBD1 (5 bases). This CDR3 contains 17 residues. Germline values: CDR1 DFQATT, CDR2 SNEGSKA (reference sequence). Trimming removed 0 bases from V and 4 bases from J, with 19 bases in between. This CDR3 is CSARDRTGSRGYNEQFF. In nucleotides, the CDR3 is TGCAGTGCTAGAGATAGAACCGGGTCAAGGGGATACAATGAGCAGTTCTTC.

V is TRBV12-3 or TRBV12-4 and J is TRBJ1-1, with TRBD1 matching over 7 bases. Trimming cost V 5 bases and J 3 bases; bases outside gene matches: 9. This CDR3 contains 15 residues. The CDR3 loop reads CASSIRQGADTEAFF. In DNA, the CDR3 is TGTGCCAGCAGTATCCGACAGGGTGCGGACACTGAAGCTTTCTTT.